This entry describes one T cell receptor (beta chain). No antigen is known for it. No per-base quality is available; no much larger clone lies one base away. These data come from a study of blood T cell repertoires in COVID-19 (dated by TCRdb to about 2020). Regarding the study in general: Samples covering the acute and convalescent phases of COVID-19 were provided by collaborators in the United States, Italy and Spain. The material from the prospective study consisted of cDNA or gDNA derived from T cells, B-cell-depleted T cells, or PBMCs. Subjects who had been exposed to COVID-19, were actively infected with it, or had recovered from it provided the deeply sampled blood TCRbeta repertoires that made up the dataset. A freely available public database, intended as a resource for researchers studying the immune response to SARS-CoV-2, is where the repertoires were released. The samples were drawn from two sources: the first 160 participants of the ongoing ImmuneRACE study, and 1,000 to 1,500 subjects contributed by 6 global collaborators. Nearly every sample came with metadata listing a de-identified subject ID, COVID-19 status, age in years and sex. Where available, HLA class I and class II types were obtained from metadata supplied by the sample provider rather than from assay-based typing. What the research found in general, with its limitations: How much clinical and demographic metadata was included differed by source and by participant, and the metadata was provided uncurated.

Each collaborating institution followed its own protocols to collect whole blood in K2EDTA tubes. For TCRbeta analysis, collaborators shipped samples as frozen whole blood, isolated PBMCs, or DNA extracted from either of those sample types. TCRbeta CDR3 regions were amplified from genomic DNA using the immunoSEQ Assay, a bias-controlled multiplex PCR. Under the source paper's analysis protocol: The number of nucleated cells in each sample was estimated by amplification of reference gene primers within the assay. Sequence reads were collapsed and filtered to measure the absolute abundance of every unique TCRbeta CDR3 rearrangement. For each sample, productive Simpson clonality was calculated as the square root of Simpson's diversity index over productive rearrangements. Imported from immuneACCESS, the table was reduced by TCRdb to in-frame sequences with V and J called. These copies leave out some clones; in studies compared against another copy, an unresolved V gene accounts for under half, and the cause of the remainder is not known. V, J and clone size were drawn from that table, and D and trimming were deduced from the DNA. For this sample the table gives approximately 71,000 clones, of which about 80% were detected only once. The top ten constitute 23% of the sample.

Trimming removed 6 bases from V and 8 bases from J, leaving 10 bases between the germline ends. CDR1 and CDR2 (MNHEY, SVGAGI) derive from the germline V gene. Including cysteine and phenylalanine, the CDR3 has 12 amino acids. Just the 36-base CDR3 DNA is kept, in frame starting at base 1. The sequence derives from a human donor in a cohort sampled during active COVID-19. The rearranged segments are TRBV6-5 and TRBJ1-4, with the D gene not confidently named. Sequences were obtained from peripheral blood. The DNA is TGTGCCAGCAGAACAAGAAGAGAAAAACTGTTTTTT. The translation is CASRTRREKLFF.